The next 25 T cell receptor beta chains were all read from a single sample in a study of cytomegalovirus exposure and HLA in healthy donors. It was with 60 Vbeta and 13 Jbeta primers that the PCR ran. Libraries were prepared by immunoSEQ multiplex PCR; TCRdb keeps only in-frame clonotypes and omits some of them. Here the sample spans roughly 150,000 clones, roughly 62% being singletons. The material sequenced was PBMCs. These receptors originate from a man aged 60 to 75 in good health and CMV-seronegative.

The chain combines TRBV4-2 with TRBJ2-2, with 10 bases fitting TRBD1. The CDR3 loop spans 19 amino acids. Germline trimming cut 0 bases from V and 2 bases from J; bases unmatched to any gene: 9. In germline, CDR1 is LGHNA, CDR2 YNFKEQ. CDR3 loop: CASSQDRIGTGANTGELFF. CDR3 nucleotide sequence: TGTGCCAGCAGCCAAGATAGAATTGGGACAGGGGCCAACACCGGGGAGCTGTTTTTT.

V usage is TRBV28 and J usage is TRBJ1-2; the D is unclear. CDR1 and CDR2 from the germline V gene are MDHEN and SYDVKM. Trimming removed 10 bases from V and 4 bases from J, with 13 bases in between. The CDR3 totals 12 residues. This CDR3 reads CATRETTYGYTF. DNA of the CDR3: TGTGCCACTCGGGAAACCACCTATGGCTACACCTTC.

V gene TRBV9 combines with J gene TRBJ2-3; D is unresolved. There are 14 residues in the CDR3. The germline V gene encodes CDR1 SGDLS and CDR2 YYNGEE. The V and J ends lost 3 bases and 1 base respectively, with 9 bases between them. CDR3 coding DNA: TGTGCCAGCAGCGAATGGCCTGGCACAGATACGCAGTATTTT. Translation: CASSEWPGTDTQYF.

The chain couples TRBV2 to TRBJ1-5; D unclear. V lost 9 bases and J 2 bases, leaving 11 bases between the germline ends. The CDR3 consists of 13 residues. Germline CDR1 is SNHLY and CDR2 is FYNNEI. Here the CDR3 reads CASQAWGNQPQHF. The CDR3 coding sequence is TGTGCCAGTCAGGCATGGGGCAATCAGCCCCAGCATTTT.

This clone was seen a few times. V gene TRBV5-4 combines with J gene TRBJ2-7, with a possible D match to TRBD1 (6 bases). CDR1 is SGHNT, CDR2 YYREEE, per germline (reference sequence). Trimming left V 0 bases short and J 3 bases short, with 10 bases between. The CDR3 covers 14 residues. The CDR3 spells CASSLEADSYEQYF. The CDR3 DNA is TGTGCCAGCAGCTTGGAGGCGGACAGCTACGAGCAGTACTTC.

The rearrangement links TRBV7-8 to TRBJ2-2; D uncertain. Trimming removed 0 bases from V and 3 bases from J, with 5 bases in between. The CDR3 loop spans 14 amino acids. CDR1 is SGHVS, CDR2 FQNEAQ, per germline. The CDR3 DNA reads as TGTGCCAGCAGCTTAGCCCCAGACACCGGGGAGCTGTTTTTT. As protein: CASSLAPDTGELFF.

This clone was counted a single time. Other DNA sequences in the sample encode the same CDR3. The V call is TRBV29-1, the J call TRBJ1-5; 7 bases match TRBD1. Germline V CDR1 and CDR2: SQVTM, ANQGSEA. With 6 bases clipped from V and 2 bases from J, the junction kept 4 bases outside the gene matches. This CDR3 has 13 amino acids. CDR3 sequence: CSVADRGNQPQHF. In DNA form, the CDR3 reads TGCAGCGTAGCTGACAGGGGCAATCAGCCCCAGCATTTT.

Only one count was recorded for this clone. The V and J genes are TRBV9 and TRBJ2-7; D is uncertain. V was shortened by 0 bases and J by 5 bases, with 21 bases between the two germline ends. This CDR3 has 17 residues. The V gene's germline CDR1 is SGDLS and CDR2 YYNGEE. The CDR3 DNA follows: TGTGCCAGCAGCGTAGGAGCTGGGCGTCGTTTTGGAAACGAGCAGTACTTC. Amino acids: CASSVGAGRRFGNEQYF. Full variable domain (outside the CDR3, taken from reference TRBV9 and TRBJ2-7): DSGVTQTPKHLITATGQRVTLRCSPRSGDLSVYWYQQSLDQGLQFLIQYYNGEERAKGNILERFSAQQFPDLHSELNLSSLELGDSALYFCASSVGAGRRFGNEQYFGPGTRLTVT.

The chain combines TRBV29-1 with TRBJ1-1; 7 bases match TRBD1. The CDR3 is 12 residues long. Unmatched junction bases numbered 4, after V lost 6 bases and J lost 3 bases. In germline, CDR1 is SQVTM, CDR2 ANQGSEA. The CDR3 region is CSVRQGYTEAFF. CDR3 nucleotide sequence: TGCAGCGTAAGACAGGGATACACTGAAGCTTTCTTT.

This clone was seen more than once but under ten times. This chain uses TRBV13 with TRBJ2-3; 7 bases fit TRBD2. This CDR3 region has 12 residues. V dropped 5 bases and J dropped 6; count of bases not matched to a gene: 2. CDR1 is PRHDT and CDR2 is FYEKMQ in the germline V gene (reference sequence). The CDR3 is CASSPGGDTQYF. In DNA form, the CDR3 reads TGTGCCAGCAGCCCCGGGGGGGATACGCAGTATTTT.

V and J are TRBV30 and TRBJ2-7, with TRBD2 as a possible D gene (5 bases). Per germline, CDR1 GTSNPN and CDR2 SVGIG (reference sequence). V lost 0 bases and J lost 3, with 9 bases in between. The CDR3 is 13 amino acids. The DNA for the CDR3 is TGTGCCTGGAGTGTGAGCGGAAACTACGAGCAGTACTTC. It codes for CAWSVSGNYEQYF.

The chain employs TRBV11-2 and TRBJ1-2, with 11 bases aligning to TRBD1. Germline V gives CDR1 SGHAT, CDR2 FQNNGV. V lost 6 bases, J lost 6 bases, and 9 bases stayed unmatched. This CDR3 comprises 15 residues. CDR3 bases: TGTGCCAGCAGGTCTAGGACAGGGGGCGAGGATGGCTACACCTTC. It translates to CASRSRTGGEDGYTF.

This clone was detected a few times. This chain connects TRBV6-6 to TRBJ2-2, with TRBD1 matching 7 bases. The CDR3 consists of 14 residues. J lost 0 bases, V lost 6 bases, and 1 base had no gene match. Germline CDR1 MNHNY, CDR2 SVGAGI (reference sequence). CDR3 sequence reads: CASSGQANTGELFF. CDR3 bases: TGTGCCAGCAGCGGACAGGCGAACACCGGGGAGCTGTTTTTT.

This chain uses TRBV10-3 with TRBJ2-1; D gene uncertain. CDR3 length equals 11 residues. Trimming removed 5 bases at V and 5 bases at J, with 4 bases between. Germline values: CDR1 ENHRY, CDR2 SYGVKD. This chain's CDR3 is CAISLNNEQFF. CDR3 sequence (DNA): TGTGCCATCAGTCTAAACAATGAGCAGTTCTTC.

V is TRBV5-1 and J is TRBJ1-4, with 7 bases fitting TRBD1. The CDR3 is 14 amino acids. Losses at the gene ends were 1 base for V and 5 bases for J; bases not matched to a gene: 2. CDR1 SGHRS and CDR2 YFSETQ come from the germline V gene. CDR3 nucleotides: TGCGCCAGCAGCTTGTCACAGGGGAATGAAAAACTGTTTTTT. It encodes CASSLSQGNEKLFF.

The chain employs TRBV30 and TRBJ2-3, with TRBD1 matching 7 bases. The ends lost 3 bases at V and 9 bases at J; junction bases unmatched: 6. Germline-derived CDR1 and CDR2 are GTSNPN and SVGIG (reference sequence). The CDR3 is 12 residues long. Here the CDR3 DNA reads TGTGCCTGGAGCCAGGGGGTCGGGACGCAGTATTTT. It translates to CAWSQGVGTQYF.

Remarks on this clone: Since no conserved phenylalanine or tryptophan closes the CDR3, a read error is the likely cause. It is unclear where the CDR3 begins or ends on the DNA, so no DNA is shown, and the CDR3 is as TCRdb lists it. The J gene is TRBJ1-2, the V gene TRBV7-9; the table gives TRBD1 as D, unverified against the DNA. Inclusive of both ends, the CDR3 amounts to 12 amino acids. Germline loops: CDR1 SEHNR, CDR2 FQNEAQ (reference sequence). The CDR3 protein is CSSSLGQGVPFA.

The chain carries TRBV7-2 and TRBJ1-1; D perhaps matches TRBD1 (5 bases). This CDR3 contains 13 residues. In germline, CDR1 is SGHTA, CDR2 FQGNSA. The V end was cut by 1 base, the J end by 12 bases, with 15 bases between. The CDR3 protein is CASSLVVQGKTFF. The CDR3 bases are TGTGCCAGCAGCTTAGTAGTCCAGGGCAAAACTTTCTTT.

The chain uses TRBV30 and TRBJ1-1, with D hard to call. The CDR3 length is 13 residues. V lost 0 bases, J lost 8 bases, and 13 bases lay in between. Germline CDR1 reads GTSNPN; CDR2 reads SVGIG (reference sequence). DNA of the CDR3: TGTGCCTGGAGTGTACTTAGATCCCGAGAAGCTTTCTTT. Its protein product is CAWSVLRSREAFF.

J is TRBJ1-2 and V is TRBV2; D might be TRBD1 (6 bases). The ends were cut back, 3 bases at V and 3 bases at J, with 14 bases in the middle. Germline V gives CDR1 SNHLY, CDR2 FYNNEI. The CDR3 contains 15 residues. The CDR3 DNA sequence: TGTGCCAGCAGTGACGACAGGTCATCCTACTATGGCTACACCTTC. This codes for CASSDDRSSYYGYTF.

This chain joins TRBV2 and TRBJ2-1, with TRBD2 matching over 9 bases. CDR1 is SNHLY and CDR2 is FYNNEI in the germline V gene. J gave up 8 bases and V 2 bases, and 10 bases lay outside the gene matches. The CDR3 is 16 amino acids. In DNA form, the CDR3 reads TGTGCCAGCAGTGAATTGGGCGGGAGGGCCGTCGATGAGCAGTTCTTC. Protein product: CASSELGGRAVDEQFF.

Turning to this clone: This CDR3 is also generated by other DNA sequences in the sample. The chain combines TRBV2 with TRBJ1-5, with D tentatively TRBD1 (5 bases). CDR1 is SNHLY and CDR2 is FYNNEI in the germline V gene. V was shortened by 1 base and J by 6 bases, with 16 bases between the two germline ends. The CDR3 loop spans 16 amino acids. This CDR3 is CASSEGVQERVQPQHF. The CDR3 DNA reads as TGTGCCAGCAGTGAAGGTGTACAGGAACGGGTTCAGCCCCAGCATTTT.

The chain uses TRBV4-1 and TRBJ2-5; D gene unclear. Per germline, CDR1 MGHRA and CDR2 YSYEKL. CDR3 length: 12 amino acids. V shed 3 bases and J shed 5 bases, with 7 bases lying between them. This chain's CDR3 is CASSHPRETQYF. The DNA of the CDR3 is TGCGCCAGCAGCCATCCGCGCGAGACCCAGTACTTC.

This clone was counted between two and nine times. The chain combines TRBV5-4 with TRBJ1-6, with TRBD1 identical over 7 bases. Losses at the gene ends were 4 bases for V and 3 bases for J; bases not matched to a gene: 4. CDR3 length: 15 residues. Looked up from germline, CDR1 is SGHNT and CDR2 is YYREEE (reference sequence). The CDR3 DNA sequence: TGTGCCAGCAGCAAGGACAGGATCTATAATTCACCCCTCCACTTT. It yields the protein CASSKDRIYNSPLHF. Full variable domain (rest looked up from reference TRBV5-4 and TRBJ1-6): ETGVTQSPTHLIKTRGQQVTLRCSSQSGHNTVSWYQQALGQGPQFIFQYYREEENGRGNFPPRFSGLQFPNYSSELNVNALELDDSALYLCASSKDRIYNSPLHFGNGTRLTVT.

CDR3 residues: CAWSVKGSGETQYF. CDR3 nucleotides: TGTGCCTGGAGTGTAAAGGGGAGCGGGGAGACCCAGTACTTC. The chain carries TRBV30 and TRBJ2-5; D is possibly TRBD2 (6 bases). This CDR3 contains 14 residues. The germline V and J ends were trimmed by 0 bases and 5 bases, with 13 bases remaining between them. Per germline, CDR1 GTSNPN and CDR2 SVGIG (reference sequence).